Sequencing of this T cell receptor (beta chain) was carried out in a study of response to subunit inactivated influenza vaccine (dated by TCRdb to the late 2010s). At the level of the whole study: Deep quantitative T cell receptor repertoire profiling was used in the study to track responses to a trivalent subunit inactivated influenza vaccine.

The CDR3 measures 15 amino acids from cysteine to phenylalanine. Only CDR3 DNA is held: 45 bases, read in frame from base 1. Trimming takes 4 bases off V and 4 bases off J; junction bases not matched to a gene: 7. Per the germline V gene, SGHRS is the CDR1 and YFSETQ is the CDR2. To note about this clonotype: This receptor's antigen is unknown. Base qualities are not recorded, but no much larger clone differs from it by a single base.

The investigation overall reported the following: The authors proposed that each seasonal influenza vaccination may bring in only a limited number of new T cells.

Library prep was done by RT-PCR. Sequencing instrument: Illumina HiSeq 2500. TCRdb ran its own pipeline on the public reads, namely fastp trimming at Q25 and MiXCR clone calling, and kept in-frame beta chains. Entries that share a CDR3 protein sequence are merged under the most common genes and DNA. The sample yields about 700,000 distinct CDR3 sequences; about 15% were counted once. The ten largest clones add up to around 6.5% of the sample. The sequence joins TRBV5-1 to TRBJ2-5; 10 bases in between match TRBD1. This TCR came from a man in his forties or fifties who received an inactivated influenza vaccine. Donor details come from another sample of the same person, matched by shared clones. The source material was PBMCs from blood, sampled approximately 15 days before vaccination. Here is the DNA: TGCGCCAGCAGCCTCGGGACAGGGGTAATAGAGACCCAGTACTTC. Translated, this gives CASSLGTGVIETQYF.